These T cell receptor beta chains were read from a single sample in a study. Sequencing used immunoSEQ multiplex PCR; TCRdb keeps in-frame clones, though not all of them. Of some 68,000 clones listed, 93% are singletons. The sample was PBMCs. Receptor source: a man aged 40-55 years with rheumatoid arthritis. CDR3s include the opening cysteine and the closing phenylalanine or tryptophan. Fields, in order: V gene, J gene, clone size, D gene, CDR3 protein, CDR3 DNA. A D gene is named only where the DNA matches it firmly. Expanded clones are given a class, and other clones once, few, many or no size at all.

TRBV29-1,TRBJ1-2,-,-,CSVEIGGRGGYTF,TGCAGCGTTGAAATCGGGGGGAGAGGTGGCTACACCTTC
TRBV7-9,TRBJ2-7,few,-,CASSLSPEQYF,TGTGCCAGCAGCTTATCGCCCGAGCAGTACTTC
TRBV7-2,TRBJ1-3,-,-,CASSRSGGHSGNTIYF,TGTGCCAGCAGCCGCTCCGGGGGCCACTCTGGAAACACCATATATTTT
TRBV9,TRBJ2-5,few,TRBD2,CASSLTPGLGGVTQYF,TGTGCCAGCAGTCTTACTCCGGGACTAGGGGGGGTGACCCAGTACTTC
TRBV6-5,TRBJ2-6,-,TRBD1,CASSWTGSLGANVLTF,TGTGCCAGCAGTTGGACAGGTTCTTTAGGGGCCAACGTCCTGACTTTC
TRBV4-2,TRBJ1-1,-,-,CASSQDPPGTEAFF,TGTGCCAGCAGCCAAGACCCCCCGGGCACTGAAGCTTTCTTT
TRBV7-8,TRBJ1-5,-,TRBD1,CASSQRTGYNQPQHF,TGTGCCAGCAGCCAAAGGACAGGGTACAATCAGCCCCAGCATTTT
TRBV5-1,TRBJ1-2,-,TRBD1,CASSLAGQGDYGYTF,TGCGCCAGCAGCTTGGCCGGACAGGGGGACTATGGCTACACCTTC
TRBV11-2,TRBJ1-1,-,-,CASREVRGKNTEAFF,TGTGCCAGCAGGGAAGTGCGGGGAAAGAACACTGAAGCTTTCTTT
TRBV28,TRBJ1-5,few,TRBD1,CASDTGGQPQHF,TGTGCCAGCGACACAGGGGGCCAGCCCCAGCATTTT
TRBV14,TRBJ1-2,-,TRBD1,CASSLLRQIDRGLYGYTF,TGTGCCAGCAGCCTTCTAAGACAAATTGACAGGGGCCTCTATGGCTACACCTTC
TRBV29-1,TRBJ2-3,-,-,CSVHRSTDTQYF,TGCAGCGTTCATCGGAGCACAGATACGCAGTATTTT
TRBV11-3,TRBJ2-3,-,-,CASSSAGTANTQYF,TGTGCCAGCAGCTCTGCCGGGACCGCAAATACGCAGTATTTT
TRBV3-1/TRBV3-2,TRBJ2-7,-,-,CASSQRDYEQYF,TGTGCCAGCAGCCAAAGAGACTACGAGCAGTACTTC
TRBV10-2,TRBJ1-5,-,-,CASRETGTADQPQHF,TGCGCCAGCAGAGAAACAGGGACGGCGGACCAGCCCCAGCATTTT
TRBV9,TRBJ2-5,once,TRBD2,CASSVGGTSGAQETQYF,TGTGCCAGCAGCGTAGGGGGGACTAGCGGTGCCCAAGAGACCCAGTACTTC
TRBV2,TRBJ2-3,-,-,CASSDEGRLTDTQYF,TGTGCCAGCAGTGATGAGGGGAGACTCACAGATACGCAGTATTTT
TRBV5-1,TRBJ1-6,-,TRBD1,CASSLGTGTNNSPLHF,TGCGCCAGCAGCTTGGGGACAGGAACAAATAATTCACCCCTCCACTTT
TRBV4-2,TRBJ1-1,-,TRBD1,CASSQDPRDRGFMNTEAFF,TGTGCCAGCAGCCAAGATCCCCGGGACAGGGGGTTTATGAACACTGAAGCTTTCTTT
TRBV20-1,TRBJ1-1,-,TRBD1,CSAGQGAEAFF,TGCAGTGCCGGACAGGGGGCTGAAGCTTTCTTT
TRBV7-3,TRBJ2-7,-,TRBD1,CASSVDRGRNEQYF,TGTGCCAGCAGCGTCGACAGGGGGCGAAACGAGCAGTACTTC
TRBV10-3,TRBJ2-3,-,-,CAISDSGTPSAQYF,TGTGCCATCAGTGACTCAGGGACTCCCTCGGCGCAGTATTTT
TRBV5-1,TRBJ2-5,-,-,CASSLGLAQETQYF,TGCGCCAGCAGCTTGGGCCTAGCTCAAGAGACCCAGTACTTC
TRBV6-5,TRBJ2-5,-,-,CASSNSGGETQYF,TGTGCCAGCAGTAATAGCGGCGGAGAGACCCAGTACTTC
TRBV3-1/TRBV3-2,TRBJ2-7,-,-,CASSPNQGLTGSYEQYF,TGTGCCAGCAGCCCCAATCAGGGACTTACAGGTTCCTACGAGCAGTACTTC
TRBV11-3,TRBJ2-1,-,TRBD1,CASSSGQGYNEQFF,TGTGCCAGCAGCTCGGGACAGGGGTACAATGAGCAGTTCTTC